This T cell receptor (beta chain) was identified in a study of identical twins. Notes on the study in general: Out-of-frame alpha sequences common to twins exhibited an excess of low generation probability. Fewer insertions marked abundant cord blood beta clonotypes; young adult naive trended weakly, memory not at all.

On this clonotype itself: Its specificity is unknown.

Germline V gene sequence: CDR1 SGHTA, CDR2 FQGNSA. Trimming pared 3 bases from V and 9 bases from J, leaving 15 bases between. The CDR3 totals 15 residues. TCRdb reprocessed the 5' RACE reads with MiXCR, giving one entry per CDR3 protein. The table lists hundreds of thousands of distinct CDR3 sequences, less than 7% of them singletons. The sequencing sample was made of naive T cells sorted from blood. This receptor was taken from a man younger than 35 in good health. The chain has TRBV7-2 and TRBJ1-6; perhaps TRBD1 as D (6 bases). DNA of the CDR3: TGTGCCAGCAGCTTGGAGGGGGGCGCTTTTTCACCCCTCCACTTT. Its protein is CASSLEGGAFSPLHF.